This T cell receptor (beta chain) was captured in a study of T cell repertoires in cytomegalovirus infection. The overall study: Both CMV infection and a matching HLA type were indicated by public TCR beta signatures.

The CDR3 sequence is 17 residues long. Germline loops: CDR1 SGHVS, CDR2 FQNEAQ. Trimming removed 2 bases from V and 3 bases from J; junction bases left unmatched: 5. Ten or more counts support this clonotype. Antigen: not known. General study findings and limits: Clonotype analysis showed dominance of the ex vivo response by HLA-C-restricted CMV-specific TCR beta clonotypes. There were carriers of CMV plus the relevant HLA, and cumulative public TCR beta family frequency identified them.

TCRdb re-called the reads through MiXCR, storing one row per CDR3 protein. Of 150,000 to 200,000 distinct CDR3 sequences listed, roughly a fifth are singletons. This chain uses TRBV7-8 with TRBJ2-1; 12 bases fit TRBD2. The origin of this receptor is a human donor in good health (CMV status not recorded). Some clones in this sample may be carry-over from other donors' samples. The sample comprised PBMCs. In DNA, the CDR3 is TGTGCCAGCAGCTTACTACTAGCGGGAGGCCACTACAATGAGCAGTTCTTC. Translating it yields CASSLLLAGGHYNEQFF.